The 3 T cell receptor beta chains presented below share a single source sample, sequenced in a study of cytomegalovirus exposure and HLA in healthy donors. In the PCR, 60 Vbeta and 13 Jbeta primers were used. Using immunoSEQ multiplex PCR, the repertoire was profiled, and TCRdb retains in-frame clones only, with some absent. The sample comprises fewer than 200,000 clones, 80% of which are singletons, and roughly 1.2% rests with the top ten. Sequenced: PBMCs. Receptors originate from a woman aged 45-60 years in good health and CMV-seronegative.

The chain links TRBV5-4 to TRBJ1-1; D possibly corresponds to TRBD1 (6 bases). V was clipped by 1 base and J by 3 bases, with 16 bases between them. The CDR3 is 16 amino acids. CDR1 SGHNT and CDR2 YYREEE come from the germline V gene (reference sequence). The CDR3 reads CASSLKGDETYTEAFF. CDR3 nucleotides: TGTGCCAGCAGCTTGAAGGGGGATGAGACTTACACTGAAGCTTTCTTT.

The chain has TRBV29-1 and TRBJ1-1; 9 positions agree with TRBD1. CDR3 length: 14 amino acids. From germline, CDR1 is SQVTM and CDR2 ANQGSEA. With V trimmed by 4 bases and J by 2 bases, 5 bases remained unmatched. The CDR3: CSVAWDRANTEAFF. CDR3 bases: TGCAGCGTTGCGTGGGACAGGGCTAACACTGAAGCTTTCTTT.

This clone was found a few times. The chain recombines TRBV4-3 with TRBJ2-7; 9 nucleotides match TRBD1. Trimming took 0 bases from V and 4 from J; bases not matched to a gene: 13. The CDR3 is 18 residues long. Germline CDR1 is LGHNA and CDR2 is YSLEER. In nucleotides, the CDR3 is TGCGCCAGCAGCCAAGAATTATCTTTGGACAGGGGACCTTACGAGCAGTACTTC. This gives the protein CASSQELSLDRGPYEQYF.